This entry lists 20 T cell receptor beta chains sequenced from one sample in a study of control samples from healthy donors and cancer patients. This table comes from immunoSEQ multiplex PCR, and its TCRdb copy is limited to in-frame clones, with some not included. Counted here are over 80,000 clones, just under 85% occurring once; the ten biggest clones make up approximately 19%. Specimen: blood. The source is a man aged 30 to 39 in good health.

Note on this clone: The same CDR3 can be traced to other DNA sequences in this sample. The CDR3, as DNA: TGCGCCAGCAGCCAAGAAAACAATGAGCAGTTCTTC. As protein: CASSQENNEQFF. This chain connects TRBV4-1 to TRBJ2-1; D is unresolved. V lost 0 bases and J lost 5, with 2 bases in between. This CDR3 has 12 amino acids. The germline V gene encodes CDR1 MGHRA and CDR2 YSYEKL.

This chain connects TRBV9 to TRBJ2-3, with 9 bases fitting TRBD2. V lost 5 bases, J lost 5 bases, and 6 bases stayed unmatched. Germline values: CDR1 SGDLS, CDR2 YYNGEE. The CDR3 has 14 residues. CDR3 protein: CASRRGGAEDTQYF. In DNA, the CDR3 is TGTGCCAGCAGACGCGGGGGGGCGGAAGATACGCAGTATTTT.

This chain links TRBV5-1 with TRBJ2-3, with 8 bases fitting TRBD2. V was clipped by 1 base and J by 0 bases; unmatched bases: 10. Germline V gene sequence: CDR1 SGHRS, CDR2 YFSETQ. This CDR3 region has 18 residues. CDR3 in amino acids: CASSLSPAGGASTDTQYF. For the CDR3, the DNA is TGCGCCAGCAGCTTGTCCCCCGCCGGGGGGGCCAGCACAGATACGCAGTATTTT. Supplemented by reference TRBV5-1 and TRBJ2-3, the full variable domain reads KAGVTQTPRYLIKTRGQQVTLSCSPISGHRSVSWYQQTPGQGLQFLFEYFSETQRNKGNFPGRFSGRQFSNSRSEMNVSTLELGDSALYLCASSLSPAGGASTDTQYFGPGTRLTVL.

CDR3 nucleotides: TGTGCCAGCAGCAAAGCGATGGAACAGGGATTCGAAAAACTGTTTTTT. Residues: CASSKAMEQGFEKLFF. The V call is TRBV21-1, the J call TRBJ1-4; the table's D call TRBD1 went unverified against the DNA. TRBV21-1 is a documented pseudogene. The CDR3 covers 16 residues.

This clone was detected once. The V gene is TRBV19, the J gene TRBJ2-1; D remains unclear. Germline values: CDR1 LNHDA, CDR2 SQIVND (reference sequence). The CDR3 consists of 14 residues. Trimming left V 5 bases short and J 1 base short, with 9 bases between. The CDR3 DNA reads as TGTGCCAGTAGTCGAGGACCTTCCTACAATGAGCAGTTCTTC. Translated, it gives CASSRGPSYNEQFF.

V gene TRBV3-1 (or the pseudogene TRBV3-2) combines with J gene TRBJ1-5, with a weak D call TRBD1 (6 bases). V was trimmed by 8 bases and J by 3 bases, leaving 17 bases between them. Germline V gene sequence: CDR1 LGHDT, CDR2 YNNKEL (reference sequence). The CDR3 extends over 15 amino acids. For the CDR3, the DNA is TGTGCCAGCCAATCTAGCGGGGGGCACAATCAGCCCCAGCATTTT. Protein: CASQSSGGHNQPQHF.

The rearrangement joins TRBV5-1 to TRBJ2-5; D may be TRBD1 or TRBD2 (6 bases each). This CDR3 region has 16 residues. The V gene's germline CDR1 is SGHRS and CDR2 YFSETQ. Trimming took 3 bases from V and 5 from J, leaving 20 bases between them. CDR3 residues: CASSSIPRGGGETQYF. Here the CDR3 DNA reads TGCGCCAGCAGCTCGATTCCCAGGGGAGGTGGGGAGACCCAGTACTTC.

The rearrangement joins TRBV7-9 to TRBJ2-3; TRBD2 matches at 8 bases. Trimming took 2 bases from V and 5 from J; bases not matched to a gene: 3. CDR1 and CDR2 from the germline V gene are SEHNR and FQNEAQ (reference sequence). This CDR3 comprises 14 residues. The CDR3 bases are TGTGCCAGCAGCTTAACAAGCGGGAGAGATACGCAGTATTTT. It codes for CASSLTSGRDTQYF.

The CDR3 loop reads CASSLGPQGRAPLHF. CDR3 nucleotide sequence: TGTGCCAGCTCATTAGGGCCCCAGGGTCGTGCACCCCTCCACTTT. The chain joins TRBV18 to TRBJ1-6; a possible D gene is TRBD1 (5 bases). The CDR3 has 15 residues. Per germline, CDR1 KGHSH and CDR2 LQKENI. The V gene lost 5 bases and the J gene lost 11 bases, with 19 bases spanning the gap.

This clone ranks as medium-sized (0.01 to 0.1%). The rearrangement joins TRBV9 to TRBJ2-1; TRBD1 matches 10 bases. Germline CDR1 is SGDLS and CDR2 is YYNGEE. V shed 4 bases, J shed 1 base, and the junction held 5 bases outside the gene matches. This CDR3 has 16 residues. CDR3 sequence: CASSHSGQGSYNEQFF. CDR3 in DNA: TGTGCCAGCAGCCACTCGGGACAGGGGTCCTACAATGAGCAGTTCTTC.

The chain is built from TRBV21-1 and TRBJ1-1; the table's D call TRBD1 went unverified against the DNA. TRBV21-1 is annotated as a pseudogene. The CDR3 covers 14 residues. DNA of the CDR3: TGTGCCAGCAGCAAAGACGGGGACACCAGTGAAGCTTTCTTT. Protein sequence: CASSKDGDTSEAFF.

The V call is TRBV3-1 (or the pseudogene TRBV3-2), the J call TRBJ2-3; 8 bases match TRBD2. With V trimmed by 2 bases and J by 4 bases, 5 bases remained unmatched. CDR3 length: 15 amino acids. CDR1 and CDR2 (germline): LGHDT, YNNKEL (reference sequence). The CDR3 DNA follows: TGTGCCAGCAGCCAACGGGGGGGCCGGGCAGATACGCAGTATTTT. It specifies CASSQRGGRADTQYF.

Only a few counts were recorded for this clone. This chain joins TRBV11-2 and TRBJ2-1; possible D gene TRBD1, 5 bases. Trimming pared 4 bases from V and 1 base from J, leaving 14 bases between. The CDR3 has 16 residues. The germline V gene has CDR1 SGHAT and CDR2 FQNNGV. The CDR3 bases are TGTGCCAGCAGCTCAAGGGCCGACAGTTCCTACAATGAGCAGTTCTTC. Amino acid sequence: CASSSRADSSYNEQFF.

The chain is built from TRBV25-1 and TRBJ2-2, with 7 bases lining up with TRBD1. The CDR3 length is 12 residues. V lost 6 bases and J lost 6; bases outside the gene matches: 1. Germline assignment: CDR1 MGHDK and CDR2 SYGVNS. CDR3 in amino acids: CASSGTAGELFF. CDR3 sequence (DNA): TGTGCCAGCAGCGGGACAGCCGGGGAGCTGTTTTTT.

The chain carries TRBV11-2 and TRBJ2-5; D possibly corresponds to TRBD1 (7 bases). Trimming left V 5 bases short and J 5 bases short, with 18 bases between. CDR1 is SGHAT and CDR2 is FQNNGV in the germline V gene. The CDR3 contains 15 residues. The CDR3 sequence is CASSPSRGARETQYF. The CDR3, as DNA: TGTGCCAGCAGCCCAAGCAGGGGGGCCCGTGAGACCCAGTACTTC. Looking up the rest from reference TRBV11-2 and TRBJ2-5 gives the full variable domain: EAGVAQSPRYKIIEKRQSVAFWCNPISGHATLYWYQQILGQGPKLLIQFQNNGVVDDSQLPKDRFSAERLKGVDSTLKIQPAKLEDSAVYLCASSPSRGARETQYFGPGTRLLVL.

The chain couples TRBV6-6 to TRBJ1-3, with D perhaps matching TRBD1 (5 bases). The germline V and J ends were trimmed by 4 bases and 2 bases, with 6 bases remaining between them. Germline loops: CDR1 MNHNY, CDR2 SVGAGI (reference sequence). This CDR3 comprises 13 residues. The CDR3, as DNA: TGTGCCAGCAGTTGGGGACCTGGAAACACCATATATTTT. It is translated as CASSWGPGNTIYF.

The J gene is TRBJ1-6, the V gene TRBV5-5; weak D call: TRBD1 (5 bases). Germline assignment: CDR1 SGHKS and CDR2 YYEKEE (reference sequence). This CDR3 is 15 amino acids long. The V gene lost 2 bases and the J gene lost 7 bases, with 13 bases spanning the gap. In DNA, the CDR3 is TGTGCCAGCAGCTTAAACGGGGGTGTCAATTCACCCCTCCACTTT. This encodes CASSLNGGVNSPLHF.

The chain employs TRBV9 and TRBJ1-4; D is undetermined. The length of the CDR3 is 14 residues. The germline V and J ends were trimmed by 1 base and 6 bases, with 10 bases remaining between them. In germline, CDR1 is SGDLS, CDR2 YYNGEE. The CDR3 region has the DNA TGTGCCAGCAGCGTATTCAGGTCCGATGAAAAACTGTTTTTT. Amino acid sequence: CASSVFRSDEKLFF.

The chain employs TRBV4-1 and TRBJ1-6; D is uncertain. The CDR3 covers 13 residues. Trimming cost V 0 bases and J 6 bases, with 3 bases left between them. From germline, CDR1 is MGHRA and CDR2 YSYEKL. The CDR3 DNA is TGCGCCAGCAGCCAAGATCGTAATTCACCCCTCCACTTT. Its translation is CASSQDRNSPLHF.

CDR3 sequence reads: CAWSVGTDSNQPQHF. CDR3 DNA: TGTGCCTGGAGTGTAGGGACGGATAGCAATCAGCCCCAGCATTTT. This rearrangement joins TRBV30 to TRBJ1-5; possible D gene TRBD1, 5 bases. The CDR3 is 15 residues long. Germline values: CDR1 GTSNPN, CDR2 SVGIG (reference sequence). V dropped 0 bases and J dropped 0 bases, with 9 bases sitting between them.